This TCR beta chain was recovered during a study of T cell repertoires in ileal Crohn's disease. Method: immunoSEQ multiplex PCR; TCRdb's copy keeps in-frame clones and lacks some. This repertoire shows some 16,000 clones, 93% found once; its top ten account for about 3.4%. After removal of 4 bases from V and 2 bases from J, the junction contained 5 bases not matched to a gene. This CDR3 comprises 15 residues. The germline V gene encodes CDR1 KGHSH and CDR2 LQKENI. The V and J genes are TRBV18 and TRBJ1-1, with 9 bases lining up with TRBD1. Sequencing used ileal tissue. The receptor comes from an adult with Crohn's disease. The CDR3 coding sequence is TGTGCCAGCTCACTGAGGACAGGGGACAACACTGAAGCTTTCTTT. Amino acids: CASSLRTGDNTEAFF.